Shown below are 24 T cell receptor beta chains from a single sample sequenced in a study of blood T cell repertoires in COVID-19. The data were produced by immunoSEQ multiplex PCR, yet TCRdb's version contains in-frame clones alone and is incomplete. There are a few hundred thousand clones in the sample; 89% occur only once, and 4% to 5% lies in the top ten. Source material: peripheral blood. All receptors come from a middle-aged woman who had recovered from COVID-19.

This chain links TRBV5-1 with TRBJ2-7; tentative D call: TRBD2 (6 bases). Germline CDR1 and CDR2: SGHRS and YFSETQ. This CDR3 is 14 amino acids long. The V and J ends lost 3 bases and 8 bases respectively, with 18 bases between them. The CDR3 here is CASSSGTPGQKQYV. The CDR3 nucleotides read TGCGCCAGCAGCTCAGGGACTCCGGGCCAAAAGCAGTACGTC.

This clone was counted between two and nine times. The chain couples TRBV27 to TRBJ1-3; TRBD1 is a possible D gene (6 bases). This CDR3 spans 17 amino acids. V was clipped by 5 bases and J by 0 bases, with 17 bases between them. CDR1 is MNHEY, CDR2 SMNVEV, per germline (reference sequence). Here the CDR3 DNA reads TGTGCCAGCAGTCCCGGCAGGGGTCGATACTCTGGAAACACCATATATTTT. Its translation: CASSPGRGRYSGNTIYF.

The chain combines TRBV28 with TRBJ2-7; TRBD1 agrees at 12 bases. This CDR3 is 15 amino acids long. Germline values: CDR1 MDHEN, CDR2 SYDVKM. This chain's CDR3 is CATTSHRDRGLEQYF. The CDR3 DNA reads as TGTGCGACGACGTCTCACCGGGACAGGGGGCTCGAGCAGTACTTC.

This rearrangement joins TRBV24-1 to TRBJ1-1; 8 bases fit TRBD1. CDR3 length: 14 residues. V dropped 7 bases and J dropped 0; count of bases not matched to a gene: 3. The germline gives CDR1 KGHDR, CDR2 SFDVKD. The DNA of the CDR3 is TGTGCCACCAGGAAGACAGGGGTGAACACTGAAGCTTTCTTT. Amino acid sequence: CATRKTGVNTEAFF.

V usage is TRBV7-6 and J usage is TRBJ1-1, with a tentative D call TRBD1 (5 bases). CDR3 length: 15 residues. CDR1 and CDR2 from the germline V gene are SGHVS and FNYEAQ. V lost 0 bases and J 5 bases, leaving 13 bases between the germline ends. CDR3 sequence reads: CASSLAGGLGTEAFF. As DNA, the CDR3 is TGTGCCAGCAGCTTAGCCGGGGGGTTGGGAACTGAAGCTTTCTTT. The full variable domain, its missing parts supplied by reference TRBV7-6 and TRBJ1-1, is GAGVSQSPRYKVTKRGQDVALRCDPISGHVSLYWYRQALGQGPEFLTYFNYEAQQDKSGLPNDRFSAERPEGSISTLTIQRTEQRDSAMYRCASSLAGGLGTEAFFGQGTRLTVV.

The DNA of the CDR3 is TGTGCCACCAGTACCGACAGGTTTTTACAGTTGGGCAATCAGCCCCAGCATTTT. Translation: CATSTDRFLQLGNQPQHF. The chain joins TRBV15 to TRBJ1-5; perhaps TRBD1 as D (6 bases). This CDR3 has 18 residues. The germline CDR1 and CDR2 sequences are LNHNV and YYDKDF (reference sequence). The V gene lost 6 bases and the J gene lost 2 bases, with 23 bases spanning the gap.

The rearrangement uses TRBV19 and TRBJ2-2, with D tentatively TRBD2 (6 bases). Trimming removed 4 bases from V and 0 bases from J, with 9 bases in between. This CDR3 spans 15 amino acids. CDR1 is LNHDA, CDR2 SQIVND, per germline (reference sequence). CDR3 amino acids: CASSTDYSNTGELFF. The CDR3 DNA is TGTGCCAGTAGTACGGACTATTCGAACACCGGGGAGCTGTTTTTT.

The V and J genes are TRBV19 and TRBJ1-2; maybe TRBD1 (6 bases). V was pared by 5 bases and J by 3 bases, with 13 bases between. There are 14 residues in the CDR3. The germline gives CDR1 LNHDA, CDR2 SQIVND (reference sequence). The CDR3 DNA reads TGTGCCAGTAGTTGGGGGGGGCCGGACTATGGCTACACCTTC. This sequence encodes CASSWGGPDYGYTF.

This clone was counted only a few times. The rearrangement joins TRBV11-2 to TRBJ2-1; D unresolved. CDR3 length: 11 amino acids. CDR1 and CDR2 (germline): SGHAT, FQNNGV. V dropped 2 bases and J dropped 9 bases, with 5 bases sitting between them. This chain's CDR3 is CASSLSFEQFF. DNA of the CDR3: TGTGCCAGCAGCTTATCATTTGAGCAGTTCTTC.

The rearrangement links TRBV27 to TRBJ2-1, with 16 bases identical to TRBD2. Looked up from germline, CDR1 is MNHEY and CDR2 is SMNVEV (reference sequence). Trimming removed 3 bases from V and 6 bases from J; junction bases left unmatched: 14. The CDR3 totals 20 residues. CDR3 region: CASSFFSPGLAGGRGNEQFF. The CDR3 DNA reads as TGTGCCAGCAGTTTTTTCTCCCCGGGACTAGCGGGGGGGCGGGGCAATGAGCAGTTCTTC.

A word on this clone: This sample also contains other DNA sequences that code for the same CDR3. This rearrangement joins TRBV19 to TRBJ1-5; 8 positions match TRBD1. Losses at the gene ends were 9 bases for V and 2 bases for J; bases not matched to a gene: 6. The length of the CDR3 is 14 residues. Germline assignment: CDR1 LNHDA and CDR2 SQIVND (reference sequence). The CDR3, as DNA: TGTGCCAGCACTGACAGGGGTGGCAATCAGCCCCAGCATTTT. It encodes CASTDRGGNQPQHF.

J is TRBJ1-4 and V is TRBV13, with D possibly TRBD1 on 6 matching bases. There are 14 residues in the CDR3. CDR1 and CDR2 (germline): PRHDT, FYEKMQ (reference sequence). V lost 4 bases, J lost 5 bases, and 11 bases lay in between. CDR3 loop: CASSYSGVNEKLFF. The CDR3 DNA reads as TGTGCCAGCAGCTATTCAGGGGTCAATGAAAAACTGTTTTTT.

The CDR3 DNA reads TGTGCCAGCAGCTTAAGGGACAGCCTCTTTTCACCCCTCCACTTT. It codes for CASSLRDSLFSPLHF. This chain joins TRBV7-2 and TRBJ1-6; 7 positions match TRBD1. The germline gives CDR1 SGHTA, CDR2 FQGNSA. This CDR3 has 15 residues. After removal of 2 bases from V and 9 bases from J, the junction contained 7 bases not matched to a gene.

This rearrangement joins TRBV7-3 to TRBJ2-2; TRBD2 is a possible D gene (6 bases). CDR3 length: 14 amino acids. Germline V gene sequence: CDR1 SGHTA, CDR2 FQGTGA. The ends were cut back, 3 bases at V and 2 bases at J, with 7 bases in the middle. CDR3 residues: CASSLGGNTGELFF. Written as DNA, the CDR3 is TGTGCCAGCAGCTTGGGGGGAAACACCGGGGAGCTGTTTTTT.

The rearrangement links TRBV30 to TRBJ1-6; perhaps TRBD1 as D (6 bases). Germline values: CDR1 GTSNPN, CDR2 SVGIG (reference sequence). Trimming left V 1 base short and J 6 bases short, with 10 bases between. The CDR3 runs 14 residues. CDR3 in DNA: TGTGCCTGGAGTGCAGGACAGTCTAATTCACCCCTCCACTTT. This gives the protein CAWSAGQSNSPLHF.

The chain employs TRBV2 and TRBJ2-4, with TRBD1 identical over 10 bases. Germline loops: CDR1 SNHLY, CDR2 FYNNEI. The trim removed 8 bases at V and 7 bases at J, leaving 11 bases unmatched. The CDR3 is 15 amino acids. CDR3 protein: CASESGGTGVNIQYF. CDR3 in DNA: TGTGCCAGCGAGTCTGGGGGGACAGGGGTGAACATTCAGTACTTC.

This chain joins TRBV3-1 (or the pseudogene TRBV3-2) and TRBJ1-2, with D perhaps TRBD1 (6 bases). The CDR3 is made up of 14 amino acids. The V and J ends lost 5 bases and 6 bases respectively, with 16 bases between them. CDR1 is LGHDT and CDR2 is YNNKEL in the germline V gene (reference sequence). This chain's CDR3 is CASSAGERGHGYTF. The DNA for the CDR3 is TGTGCCAGCAGCGCAGGGGAGCGAGGGCATGGCTACACCTTC.

Comments on this clone: This sample also contains other DNA sequences that code for the same CDR3. The chain employs TRBV6-6 and TRBJ1-3; TRBD1 matches 10 bases. Trimming cost V 0 bases and J 7 bases; bases outside gene matches: 0. The CDR3 covers 14 residues. Germline V gene sequence: CDR1 MNHNY, CDR2 SVGAGI (reference sequence). The CDR3 loop reads CASSYSGQGNTIYF. The CDR3 coding sequence is TGTGCCAGCAGTTACTCGGGACAGGGGAACACCATATATTTT.

The chain has TRBV5-1 and TRBJ2-2; 9 nucleotides line up with TRBD2. The CDR3 spans 16 residues. The trim removed 4 bases at V and 0 bases at J, leaving 4 bases unmatched. Germline V gene sequence: CDR1 SGHRS, CDR2 YFSETQ. The CDR3 bases are TGCGCCAGCAGCCTATTAGCGGGAGCGAACACCGGGGAGCTGTTTTTT. Translating gives CASSLLAGANTGELFF.

This chain joins TRBV2 and TRBJ2-3, with 9 positions matching TRBD2. This CDR3 region has 15 residues. Germline V gene sequence: CDR1 SNHLY, CDR2 FYNNEI. The V and J ends lost 0 bases and 11 bases, in that order; junction bases with no gene match: 9. DNA for the CDR3: TGTGCCAGCAGTGAAGCAAACCCTAGCGGGGAGGTGCAGTATTTT. Translating it yields CASSEANPSGEVQYF.

Of note for this clone: One end of the junction fails to match germline, which may point to a read error. The chain carries TRBV19 and TRBJ2-2, with 12 bases identical to TRBD1. This CDR3 is 16 amino acids long. The germline CDR1 and CDR2 sequences are LNHDA and SQIVND (reference sequence). The chain's CDR3 is CASSKGQGANAGELFF. The CDR3 bases are TGTGCCAGTAGTAAGGGACAGGGGGCGAACGCCGGGGAGCTGTTTTTT.

The chain uses TRBV5-6 and TRBJ2-3, with D perhaps matching TRBD1 (6 bases). The CDR3 runs 13 residues. Germline CDR1 and CDR2: SGHDT and YYEEEE. Trimming removed 2 bases from V and 6 bases from J, with 10 bases in between. CDR3 protein: CASSFPRGDTQYF. In DNA, the CDR3 is TGTGCCAGCAGCTTCCCTAGGGGGGATACGCAGTATTTT.

This chain links TRBV5-1 with TRBJ1-1, with 7 nucleotides matching TRBD1. The V gene end was trimmed by 4 bases and the J gene end by 4 bases; junction bases not matched to a gene: 7. The CDR3 is 14 residues long. Germline V gives CDR1 SGHRS, CDR2 YFSETQ. In DNA form, the CDR3 reads TGCGCCAGCAGCCCACAGGGGTCGAGCACTGAAGCTTTCTTT. The encoded protein is CASSPQGSSTEAFF.

This clone occurred once. J is TRBJ2-7 and V is TRBV15; TRBD1 might be the D (6 bases). From germline, CDR1 is LNHNV and CDR2 YYDKDF (reference sequence). V lost 2 bases to trimming and J lost 5 bases, with 19 bases between them. The CDR3 runs to 16 residues. DNA for the CDR3: TGTGCCACCAGCAGAAACTACCCACCCGACAGGAACGAGCAGTACTTC. This codes for CATSRNYPPDRNEQYF.